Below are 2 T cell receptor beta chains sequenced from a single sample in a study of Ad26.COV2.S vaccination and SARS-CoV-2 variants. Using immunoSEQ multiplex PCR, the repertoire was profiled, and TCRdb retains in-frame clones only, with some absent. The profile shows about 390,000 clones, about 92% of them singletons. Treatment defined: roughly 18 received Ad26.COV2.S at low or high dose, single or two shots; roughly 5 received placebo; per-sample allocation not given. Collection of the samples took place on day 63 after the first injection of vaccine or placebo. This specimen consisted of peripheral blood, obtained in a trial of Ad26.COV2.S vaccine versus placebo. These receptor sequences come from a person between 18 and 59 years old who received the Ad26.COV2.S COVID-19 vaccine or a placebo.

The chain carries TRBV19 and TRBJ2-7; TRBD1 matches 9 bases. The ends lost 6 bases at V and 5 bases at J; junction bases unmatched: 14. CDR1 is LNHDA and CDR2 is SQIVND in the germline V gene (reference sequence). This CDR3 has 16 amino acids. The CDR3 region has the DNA TGTGCCAGTAGGAACCTGATGGGGGACAGGGTTAACGAGCAGTACTTC. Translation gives CASRNLMGDRVNEQYF. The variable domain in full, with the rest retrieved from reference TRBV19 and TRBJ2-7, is DGGITQSPKYLFRKEGQNVTLSCEQNLNHDAMYWYRQDPGQGLRLIYYSQIVNDFQKGDIAEGYSVSREKKESFPLTVTSAQKNPTAFYLCASRNLMGDRVNEQYFGPGTRLTVT.

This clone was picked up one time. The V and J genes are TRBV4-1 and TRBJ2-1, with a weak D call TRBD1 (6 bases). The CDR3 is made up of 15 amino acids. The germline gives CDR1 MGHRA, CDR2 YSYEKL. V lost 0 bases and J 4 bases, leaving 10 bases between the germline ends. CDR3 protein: CASSQDRGIYNEQFF. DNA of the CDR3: TGCGCCAGCAGCCAAGATAGGGGGATTTACAATGAGCAGTTCTTC.